This T cell receptor (beta chain) appears in the sequencing data of a study of control samples from healthy donors and cancer patients. The assay was immunoSEQ multiplex PCR, and TCRdb's table has in-frame clones only and misses some. The sample includes under 450,000 clones, 80% to 95% of them seen just once. V was shortened by 3 bases and J by 0 bases, with 9 bases between the two germline ends. The germline V gene has CDR1 GTSNPN and CDR2 SVGIG (reference sequence). CDR3 length: 14 residues. The receptor was isolated from a man aged 40-49 years with head and neck cancer. The sequencing sample was made of PBMCs. The chain is built from TRBV30 and TRBJ2-1; perhaps TRBD1 as D (5 bases). The CDR3 reads CAWRGVSSYNEQFF. The CDR3 DNA reads TGTGCCTGGAGAGGGGTTAGCTCCTACAATGAGCAGTTCTTC.